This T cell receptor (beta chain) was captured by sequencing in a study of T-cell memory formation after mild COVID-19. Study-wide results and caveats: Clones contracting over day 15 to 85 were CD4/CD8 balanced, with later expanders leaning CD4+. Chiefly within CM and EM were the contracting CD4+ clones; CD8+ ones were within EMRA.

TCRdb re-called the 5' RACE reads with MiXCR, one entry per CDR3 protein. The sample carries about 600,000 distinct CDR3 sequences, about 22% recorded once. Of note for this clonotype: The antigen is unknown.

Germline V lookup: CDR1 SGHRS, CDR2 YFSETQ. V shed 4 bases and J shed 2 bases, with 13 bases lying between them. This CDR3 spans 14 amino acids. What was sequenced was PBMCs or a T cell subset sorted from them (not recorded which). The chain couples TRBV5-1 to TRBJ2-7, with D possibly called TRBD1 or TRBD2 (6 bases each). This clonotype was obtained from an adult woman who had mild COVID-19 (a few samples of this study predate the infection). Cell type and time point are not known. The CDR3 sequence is CASSPGAGTYEQYF. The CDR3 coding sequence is TGCGCCAGCAGCCCGGGGGCGGGGACCTACGAGCAGTACTTC.